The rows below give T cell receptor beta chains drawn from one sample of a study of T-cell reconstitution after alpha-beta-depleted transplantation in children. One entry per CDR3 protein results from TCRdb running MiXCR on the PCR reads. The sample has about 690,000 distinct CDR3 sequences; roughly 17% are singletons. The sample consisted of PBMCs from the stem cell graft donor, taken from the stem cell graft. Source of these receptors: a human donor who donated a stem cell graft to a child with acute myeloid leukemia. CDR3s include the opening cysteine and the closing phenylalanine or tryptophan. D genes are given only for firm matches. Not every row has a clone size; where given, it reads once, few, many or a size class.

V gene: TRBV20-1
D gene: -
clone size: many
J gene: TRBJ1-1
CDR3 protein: CSALPQGFPGNTEAFF
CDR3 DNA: TGCAGTGCTTTGCCACAGGGCTTCCCAGGAAACACTGAAGCTTTCTTT

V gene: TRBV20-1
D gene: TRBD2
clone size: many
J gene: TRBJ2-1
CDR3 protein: CSAGGTYYNEQFF
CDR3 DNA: TGCAGTGCCGGGGGGACTTACTACAATGAGCAGTTCTTC

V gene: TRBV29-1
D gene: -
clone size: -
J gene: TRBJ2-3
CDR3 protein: CSVAEGGSTDTQYF
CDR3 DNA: TGCAGCGTTGCGGAGGGGGGGAGCACAGATACGCAGTATTTT

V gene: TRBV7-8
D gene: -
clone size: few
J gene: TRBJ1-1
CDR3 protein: CALAEAEAFF
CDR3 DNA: TGTGCCCTGGCGGAAGCTGAAGCTTTCTTT

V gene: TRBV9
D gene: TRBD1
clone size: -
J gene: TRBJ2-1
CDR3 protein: CASSPRQGVSYNEQFF
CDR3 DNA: TGTGCCAGCAGCCCCAGACAGGGGGTAAGCTACAATGAGCAGTTCTTC

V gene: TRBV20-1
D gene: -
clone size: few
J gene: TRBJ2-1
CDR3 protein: CSAGRQFDEQFF
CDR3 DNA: TGCAGTGCTGGCCGGCAGTTCGATGAGCAGTTCTTC

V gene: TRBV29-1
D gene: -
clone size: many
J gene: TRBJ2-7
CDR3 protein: CSASLDRNYEQYF
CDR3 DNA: TGCAGCGCGAGCTTGGACAGAAACTACGAGCAGTACTTC

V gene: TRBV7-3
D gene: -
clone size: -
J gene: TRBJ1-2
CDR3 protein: CASSSTGAGPVYGYTF
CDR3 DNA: TGTGCCAGCAGCTCAACCGGGGCAGGCCCGGTTTATGGCTACACCTTC

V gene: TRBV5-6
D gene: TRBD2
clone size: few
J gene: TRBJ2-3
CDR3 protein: CASSSDIAGGRADTQYF
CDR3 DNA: TGTGCCAGCAGCTCTGACATAGCGGGGGGGAGGGCAGATACGCAGTATTTT

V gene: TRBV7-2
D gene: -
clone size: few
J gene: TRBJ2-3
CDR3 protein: CASTAGPTDTQYF
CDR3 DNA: TGTGCCAGCACCGCGGGGCCCACAGATACGCAGTATTTT

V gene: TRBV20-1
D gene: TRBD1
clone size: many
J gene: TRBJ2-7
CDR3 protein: CSARETGGNYEQYF
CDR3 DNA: TGCAGTGCTAGAGAGACAGGGGGGAACTACGAGCAGTACTTC

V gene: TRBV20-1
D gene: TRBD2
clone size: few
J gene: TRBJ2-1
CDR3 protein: CSFPGRGTNNEQFF
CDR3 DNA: TGCAGCTTCCCCGGGCGGGGGACCAACAATGAGCAGTTCTTC

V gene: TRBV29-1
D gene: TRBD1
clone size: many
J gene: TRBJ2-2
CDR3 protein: CSADRGTGELFF
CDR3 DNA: TGCAGCGCCGACAGGGGCACCGGGGAGCTGTTTTTT

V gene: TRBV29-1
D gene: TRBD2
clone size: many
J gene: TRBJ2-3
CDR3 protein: CSVNSGYGTDTQYF
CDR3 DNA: TGCAGCGTTAATAGCGGGTATGGCACAGATACGCAGTATTTT

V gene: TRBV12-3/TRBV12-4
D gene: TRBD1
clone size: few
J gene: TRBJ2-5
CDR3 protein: CASTQRRGYQETQYF
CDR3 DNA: TGTGCCAGCACTCAACGCAGGGGGTACCAAGAGACCCAGTACTTC

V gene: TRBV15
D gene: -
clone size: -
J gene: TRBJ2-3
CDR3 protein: CATSRPYGGPTDTQYF
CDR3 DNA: TGTGCCACCAGCAGACCCTACGGGGGGCCGACAGATACGCAGTATTTT

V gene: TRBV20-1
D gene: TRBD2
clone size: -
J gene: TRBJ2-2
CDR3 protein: CSARDPLGGTGELFF
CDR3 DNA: TGCAGTGCTAGAGATCCCCTGGGGGGGACCGGGGAGCTGTTTTTT

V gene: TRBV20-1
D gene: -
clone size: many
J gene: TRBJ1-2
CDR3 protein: CSASLDSEPYGYTF
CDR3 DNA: TGCAGTGCTAGTTTGGACTCGGAACCCTACGGCTACACCTTC

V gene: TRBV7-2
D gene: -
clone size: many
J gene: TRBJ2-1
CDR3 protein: CASSSGPTKGDEQFF
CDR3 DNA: TGTGCCAGCAGCTCCGGACCCACCAAGGGCGATGAGCAGTTCTTC

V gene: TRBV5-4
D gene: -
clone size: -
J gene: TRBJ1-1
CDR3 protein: CASSYSLGNTEAFF
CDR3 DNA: TGTGCCAGCAGCTATAGTCTGGGGAACACTGAAGCTTTCTTT

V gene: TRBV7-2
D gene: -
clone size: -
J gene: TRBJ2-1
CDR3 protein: CASSLARLGNEQFF
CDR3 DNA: TGTGCCAGCAGCTTAGCCCGGCTGGGGAACGAGCAGTTCTTC

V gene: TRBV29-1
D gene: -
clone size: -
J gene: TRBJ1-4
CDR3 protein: CSVGIGLAEKLFF
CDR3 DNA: TGCAGCGTTGGGATCGGGCTTGCTGAAAAACTGTTTTTT

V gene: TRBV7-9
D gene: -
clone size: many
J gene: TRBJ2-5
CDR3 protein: CASSLEGLKETQYF
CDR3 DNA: TGTGCCAGCAGCTTAGAGGGACTTAAAGAGACCCAGTACTTC

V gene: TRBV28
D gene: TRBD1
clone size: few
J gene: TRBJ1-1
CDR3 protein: CASSPRQGRAFF
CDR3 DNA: TGTGCCAGCAGTCCCCGACAGGGTAGGGCTTTCTTT

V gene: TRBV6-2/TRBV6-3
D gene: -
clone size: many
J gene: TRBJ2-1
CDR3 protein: CAIVRDSIYNEQFF
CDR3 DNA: TGTGCCATTGTCCGGGACTCCATCTACAATGAGCAGTTCTTC

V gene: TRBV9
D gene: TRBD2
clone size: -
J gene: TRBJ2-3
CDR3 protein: CASSVYTGGPDTQYF
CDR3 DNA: TGTGCCAGCAGCGTATATACGGGGGGGCCAGATACGCAGTATTTT

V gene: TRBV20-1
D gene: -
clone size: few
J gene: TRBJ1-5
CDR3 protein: CSARASYQPQHF
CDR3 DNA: TGCAGTGCTAGAGCCAGCTATCAGCCCCAGCATTTT

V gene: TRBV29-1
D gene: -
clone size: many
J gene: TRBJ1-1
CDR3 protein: CSGSGWGTEAFF
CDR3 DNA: TGCAGCGGCTCAGGATGGGGTACTGAAGCTTTCTTT

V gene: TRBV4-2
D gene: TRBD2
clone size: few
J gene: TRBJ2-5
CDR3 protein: CASSQDFPLAGQETQYF
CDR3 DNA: TGTGCCAGCAGCCAAGATTTCCCCCTAGCGGGCCAAGAGACCCAGTACTTC

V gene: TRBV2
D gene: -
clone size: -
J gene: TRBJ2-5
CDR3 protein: CASSTGAEETQYF
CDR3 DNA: TGTGCCAGCAGTACCGGTGCCGAAGAGACCCAGTACTTC

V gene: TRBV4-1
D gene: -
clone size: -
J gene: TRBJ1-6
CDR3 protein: CASSQDPGPLGTESPLHF
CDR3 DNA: TGCGCCAGCAGCCAAGATCCGGGACCGTTGGGGACGGAGTCACCCCTCCACTTT

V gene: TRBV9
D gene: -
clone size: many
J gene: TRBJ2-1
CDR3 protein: CASSVRPPGDRSYNEQFF
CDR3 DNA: TGTGCCAGCAGCGTAAGGCCTCCAGGGGACCGCTCCTACAATGAGCAGTTCTTC

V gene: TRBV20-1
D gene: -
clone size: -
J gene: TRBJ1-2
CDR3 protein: CSARVDRTWGQPNYGYTF
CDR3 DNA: TGCAGTGCTAGAGTCGATCGAACTTGGGGGCAGCCTAACTATGGCTACACCTTC

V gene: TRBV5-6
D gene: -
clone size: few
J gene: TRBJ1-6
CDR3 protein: CASRPAEGTYNSPLHF
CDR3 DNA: TGTGCCAGCCGACCCGCGGAGGGAACCTATAATTCACCCCTCCACTTT

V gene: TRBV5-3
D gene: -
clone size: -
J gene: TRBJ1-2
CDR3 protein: CARSYPPMDGYTF
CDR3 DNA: TGTGCCAGAAGCTACCCCCCAATGGATGGCTACACCTTC

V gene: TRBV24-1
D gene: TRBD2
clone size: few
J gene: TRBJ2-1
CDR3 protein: CATSPGGRGNEQFF
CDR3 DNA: TGTGCCACCAGCCCGGGGGGACGGGGAAATGAGCAGTTCTTC

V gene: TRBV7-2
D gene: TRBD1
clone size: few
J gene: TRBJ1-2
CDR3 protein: CASSFPGQVGGYTF
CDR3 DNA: TGTGCCAGCAGCTTCCCGGGACAGGTGGGAGGCTACACCTTC

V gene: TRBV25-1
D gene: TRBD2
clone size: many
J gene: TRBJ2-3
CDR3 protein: CASSEAGVGTDTQYF
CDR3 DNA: TGTGCCAGCAGTGAAGCGGGGGTGGGCACAGATACGCAGTATTTT

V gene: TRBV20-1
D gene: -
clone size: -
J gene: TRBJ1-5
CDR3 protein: CSARDSGANRNQPQHF
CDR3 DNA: TGCAGTGCTAGAGATTCCGGGGCGAATAGGAATCAGCCCCAGCATTTT

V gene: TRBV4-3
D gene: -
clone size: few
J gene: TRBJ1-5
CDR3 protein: CASSQASRGAVNLDQPQHF
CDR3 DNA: TGCGCCAGCAGCCAAGCGAGTAGGGGGGCAGTGAATCTCGATCAGCCCCAGCATTTT

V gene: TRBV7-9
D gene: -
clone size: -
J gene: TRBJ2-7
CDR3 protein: CASSGDPRLAYEQYF
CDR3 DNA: TGTGCCAGCAGCGGGGACCCACGGTTAGCCTACGAGCAGTACTTC

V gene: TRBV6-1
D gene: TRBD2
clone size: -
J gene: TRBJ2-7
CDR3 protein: CASRLAGDEQYF
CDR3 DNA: TGTGCCAGTAGACTAGCGGGGGATGAGCAGTACTTC

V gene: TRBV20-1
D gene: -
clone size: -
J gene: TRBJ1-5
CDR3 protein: CSAGGKSNQPQHF
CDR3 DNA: TGCAGTGCTGGGGGGAAGAGCAATCAGCCCCAGCATTTT

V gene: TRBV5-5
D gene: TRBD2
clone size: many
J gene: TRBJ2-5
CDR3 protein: CASSSLAGGQETQYF
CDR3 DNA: TGTGCCAGCAGCTCACTAGCGGGGGGCCAAGAGACCCAGTACTTC

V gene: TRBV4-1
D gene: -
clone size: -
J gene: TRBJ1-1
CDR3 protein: CASSQERASRDTEAFF
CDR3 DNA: TGCGCCAGCAGCCAAGAAAGGGCCAGTAGGGACACTGAAGCTTTCTTT

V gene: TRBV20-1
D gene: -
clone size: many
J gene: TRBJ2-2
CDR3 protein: CSAHPHTGELFF
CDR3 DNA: TGCAGTGCTCACCCACACACCGGGGAGCTGTTTTTT

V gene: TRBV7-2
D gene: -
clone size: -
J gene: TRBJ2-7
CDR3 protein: CASSLEVHYEQYF
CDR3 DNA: TGTGCCAGCAGCTTAGAGGTCCACTACGAGCAGTACTTC

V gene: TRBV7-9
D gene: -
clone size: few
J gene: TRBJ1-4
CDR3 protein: CASSDSVNEKLFF
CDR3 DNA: TGTGCCAGCAGCGACAGCGTGAATGAAAAACTGTTTTTT

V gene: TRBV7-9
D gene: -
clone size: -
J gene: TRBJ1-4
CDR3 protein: CASSFQGVELFF
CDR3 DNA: TGTGCCAGCAGCTTCCAGGGTGTTGAACTGTTTTTT

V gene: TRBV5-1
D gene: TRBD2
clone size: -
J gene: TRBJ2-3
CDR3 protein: CASSLVWLAESTDTQYF
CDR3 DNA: TGCGCCAGCAGCTTGGTGTGGCTAGCGGAAAGCACAGATACGCAGTATTTT

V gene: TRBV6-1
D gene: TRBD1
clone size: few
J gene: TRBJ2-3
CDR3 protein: CASRVPGGSSSTDTQYF
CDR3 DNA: TGTGCCAGCAGGGTTCCAGGGGGAAGTTCGAGCACAGATACGCAGTATTTT

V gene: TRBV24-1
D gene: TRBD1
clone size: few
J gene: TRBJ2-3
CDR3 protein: CATSDWDSDTDTQYF
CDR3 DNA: TGTGCCACCAGTGATTGGGACAGTGACACAGATACGCAGTATTTT

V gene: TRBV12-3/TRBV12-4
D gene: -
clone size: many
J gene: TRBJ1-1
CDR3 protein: CASSRQTFEAFF
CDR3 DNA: TGTGCCAGCAGTCGACAGACATTCGAAGCTTTCTTT

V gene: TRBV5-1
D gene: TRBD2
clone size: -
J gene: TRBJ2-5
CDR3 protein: CASSFLQLAGGQETQYF
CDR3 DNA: TGCGCCAGCAGCTTCCTTCAACTAGCGGGGGGGCAAGAGACCCAGTACTTC

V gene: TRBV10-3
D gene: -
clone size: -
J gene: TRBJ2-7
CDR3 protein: CAIGGDGGEQYF
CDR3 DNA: TGTGCCATCGGGGGAGACGGAGGCGAGCAGTACTTC